The clone carrying this T cell receptor beta chain was found many times. As part of library construction, unique molecular identifiers were attached to individual cDNA molecules. TCRdb analysed the 5' RACE reads with MiXCR anew, one entry per CDR3 protein. The sample lists about 70,000 distinct CDR3 sequences, around 13% occurring once. The data derive from a study of early T cells in non-severe SARS-CoV-2 infection. Study-level background: Chains were unpaired, as sequencing was done on bulk RNA from unsorted whole blood.

Trimming took 6 bases from V and 3 from J, leaving 12 bases between them. Germline lookup yields CDR1 MNHEY and CDR2 SMNVEV (reference sequence). The CDR3 has 14 residues. The material was whole blood, obtained at baseline. The chain is built from TRBV27 and TRBJ1-3; no firm D call. This receptor was identified in an adult who was a healthcare worker with PCR-confirmed SARS-CoV-2 infection or an uninfected control (not recorded which). The CDR3 sequence is CASRINSGGNTIYF. CDR3 DNA: TGTGCCAGCAGAATTAACTCTGGTGGAAACACCATATATTTT.